The clone carrying this T cell receptor (beta chain) was counted at least ten times. The data were taken from a study of T-cell reconstitution after alpha-beta-depleted transplantation in children. The CDR3 has 15 residues. V dropped 6 bases and J dropped 4 bases, with 19 bases sitting between them. In germline, CDR1 is DFQATT, CDR2 SNEGSKA (reference sequence). This sample's TCRbeta library carried unique molecular identifier barcodes. TCRdb ran MiXCR on the PCR reads and lists one entry per CDR3 protein. Of approximately 350,000 distinct CDR3 sequences listed, about 9.4% are singletons. Specimen: PBMCs from the stem cell graft donor, collected from the stem cell graft. V is TRBV20-1 and J is TRBJ1-5; D is unclear. The TCR originated in a human donor who donated a stem cell graft to a child with acute lymphoblastic leukemia. The CDR3 loop is CSASHAGPKNQPQHF. CDR3 in DNA: TGCAGTGCCAGCCATGCCGGGCCAAAAAATCAGCCCCAGCATTTT.